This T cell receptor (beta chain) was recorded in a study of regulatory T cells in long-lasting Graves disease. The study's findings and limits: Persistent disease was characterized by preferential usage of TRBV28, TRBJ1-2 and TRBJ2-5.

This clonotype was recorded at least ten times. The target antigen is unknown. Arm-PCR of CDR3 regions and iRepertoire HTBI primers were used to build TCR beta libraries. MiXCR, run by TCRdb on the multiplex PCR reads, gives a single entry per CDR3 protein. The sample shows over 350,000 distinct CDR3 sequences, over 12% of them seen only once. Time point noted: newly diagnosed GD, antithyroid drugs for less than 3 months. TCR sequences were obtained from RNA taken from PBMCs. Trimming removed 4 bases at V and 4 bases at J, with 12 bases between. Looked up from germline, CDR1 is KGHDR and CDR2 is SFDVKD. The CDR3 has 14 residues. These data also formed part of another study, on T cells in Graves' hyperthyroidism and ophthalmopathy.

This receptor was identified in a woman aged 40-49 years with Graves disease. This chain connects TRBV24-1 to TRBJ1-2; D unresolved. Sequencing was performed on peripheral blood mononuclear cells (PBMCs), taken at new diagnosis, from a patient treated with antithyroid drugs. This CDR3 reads CATSDYPRGYGYTF. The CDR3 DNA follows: TGTGCCACCAGTGACTATCCCCGGGGCTATGGCTACACCTTC.